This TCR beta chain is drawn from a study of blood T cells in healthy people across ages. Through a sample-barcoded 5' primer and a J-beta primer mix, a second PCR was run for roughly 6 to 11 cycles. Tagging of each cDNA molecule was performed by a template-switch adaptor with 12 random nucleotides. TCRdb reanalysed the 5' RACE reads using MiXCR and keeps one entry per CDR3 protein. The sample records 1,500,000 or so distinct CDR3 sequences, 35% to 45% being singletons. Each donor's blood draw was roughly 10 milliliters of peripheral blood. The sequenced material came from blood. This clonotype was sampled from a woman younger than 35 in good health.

The CDR3 DNA reads as TGCAGTGCTAGACCGACAGCTAACTATGGCTACACCTTC. Amino acids: CSARPTANYGYTF. The genes are TRBV20-1 and TRBJ1-2; weak D call: TRBD1 (5 bases). With 2 bases removed from V and 0 bases from J, the gap between germline ends came to 7 bases. Germline V gene data show CDR1 as DFQATT and CDR2 as SNEGSKA (reference sequence). CDR3 size: 13 residues.